What follows are 32 T cell receptor beta chains derived from one specimen sequenced in a study of blood T cells in healthy people across ages. A sample-barcoded 5' primer and a J-beta primer mix were used in a second PCR of roughly 7 to 11 cycles. TCRdb re-derived calls from the 5' RACE reads in MiXCR, one entry per CDR3 protein. The repertoire holds around 1,900,000 distinct CDR3 sequences, about 39% seen once, with 23% in the top ten. The sequencing input was blood. The receptors shown here come from a human donor in good health.

Notes on this clonotype: A clone one base away is much larger, so this may be a read error. The chain links TRBV7-9 to TRBJ1-2; D might be TRBD1 (5 bases). The CDR3 is made up of 12 amino acids. The germline V gene has CDR1 SEHNR and CDR2 FQNEAQ (reference sequence). This chain's CDR3 is CASSGTDYGCTF. The CDR3 DNA is TGTGCCAGCAGCGGGACGGATTATGGCTGCACCTTC.

In its sample, this clonotype was seen once. The chain has TRBV15 and TRBJ2-1; no reliable D call. CDR1 is LNHNV and CDR2 is YYDKDF in the germline V gene (reference sequence). The CDR3 contains 13 residues. V shed 8 bases and J shed 8 bases, with 16 bases lying between them. CDR3 sequence: CATGLAGRHEQFF. CDR3 in DNA: TGTGCCACCGGGCTGGCAGGTCGGCATGAGCAGTTCTTC.

This clonotype has a single count. The chain has TRBV12-3 or TRBV12-4 and TRBJ1-5; 8 bases are shared with TRBD1. Losses at the gene ends were 5 bases for V and 1 base for J; bases not matched to a gene: 7. This CDR3 has 16 amino acids. In nucleotides, the CDR3 is TGTGCCAGCAGTCTAACAGGGGGTAGGAGCAATCAGCCCCAGCATTTT. This codes for CASSLTGGRSNQPQHF.

The V gene is TRBV28, the J gene TRBJ2-6, with TRBD1 as a possible D gene (7 bases). Trimming shortened V by 7 bases and J by 13 bases, and 17 bases separated the two germline ends. The CDR3 spans 13 residues. Looked up from germline, CDR1 is MDHEN and CDR2 is SYDVKM. CDR3 sequence (DNA): TGTGCCAGCACTCCAGGGGGAGGCGGGGTCCTGACTTTC. As protein: CASTPGGGGVLTF.

In this sample, this clonotype turned up a few times. The chain joins TRBV20-1 to TRBJ1-4; 9 nucleotides agree with TRBD1. V was clipped by 0 bases and J by 0 bases; unmatched bases: 2. Germline values: CDR1 DFQATT, CDR2 SNEGSKA (reference sequence). This CDR3 is 16 amino acids long. The CDR3 reads CSARDDRGSTNEKLFF. Here the CDR3 DNA reads TGCAGTGCTAGAGATGACAGGGGGTCAACTAATGAAAAACTGTTTTTT.

The rearrangement joins TRBV12-3 or TRBV12-4 to TRBJ1-6; weak D call: TRBD1 (5 bases). The CDR3 runs 15 residues. The V end was cut by 7 bases, the J end by 10 bases, with 20 bases between. CDR3 residues: CASTIAGAVTSPLHF. The DNA for the CDR3 is TGTGCCAGCACCATTGCTGGGGCAGTCACCTCACCCCTCCACTTT.

In this sample, this clonotype turned up a few times. This rearrangement joins TRBV27 to TRBJ1-5, with 9 nucleotides matching TRBD1. This CDR3 has 14 amino acids. Germline V lookup: CDR1 MNHEY, CDR2 SMNVEV (reference sequence). Trimming at V came to 5 bases and at J to 6 bases, leaving 5 bases not matched to a gene. This CDR3 reads CASSPIQGAQPQHF. The CDR3 DNA reads as TGTGCCAGCAGTCCCATACAGGGGGCTCAGCCCCAGCATTTT.

The J gene is TRBJ2-4, the V gene TRBV4-3, with TRBD2 as a possible D gene (5 bases). The end of the DNA fits TRBJ2-7 better, so the J call may be wrong. CDR1 and CDR2 from the germline V gene are LGHNA and YSLEER. CDR3 size: 14 residues. CDR3 in amino acids: CASSQTRRGYEQYF. CDR3 nucleotide sequence: TGCGCCAGCAGCCAAACACGACGGGGCTACGAGCAGTACTTC.

The gene calls are TRBV20-1 and TRBJ2-5, with D perhaps TRBD2 (6 bases). The ends were cut back, 8 bases at V and 3 bases at J, with 10 bases in the middle. Per germline, CDR1 DFQATT and CDR2 SNEGSKA (reference sequence). The CDR3 contains 11 residues. CDR3: CSFASEETQYF. The CDR3 DNA reads as TGCAGTTTTGCTAGCGAAGAGACCCAGTACTTC.

The rearrangement uses TRBV4-3 and TRBJ1-2; D call uncertain. The germline V gene encodes CDR1 LGHNA and CDR2 YSLEER. The ends were cut back, 2 bases at V and 1 base at J, with 8 bases in the middle. The CDR3 length is 14 residues. DNA for the CDR3: TGCGCCAGCAGCCAACTCAGAAGTAACTATGGCTACACCTTC. Translated, it gives CASSQLRSNYGYTF.

This chain links TRBV6-2 or TRBV6-3 with TRBJ2-3; D call uncertain. Germline V lookup: CDR1 MNHEY, CDR2 SVGEGT. The CDR3 is made up of 13 amino acids. The V and J ends lost 3 bases and 8 bases respectively, with 12 bases between them. CDR3 loop: CASSYSGQITQYF. The CDR3 nucleotides are TGTGCCAGCAGTTATAGTGGCCAGATTACGCAGTATTTT.

This clonotype appeared a few times. The rearrangement joins TRBV29-1 to TRBJ2-7; TRBD1 is a possible D gene (6 bases). The V gene lost 3 bases and the J gene lost 3 bases, with 12 bases spanning the gap. Germline loops: CDR1 SQVTM, CDR2 ANQGSEA. The CDR3 is made up of 13 amino acids. CDR3 in DNA: TGCAGCGTTGATGGGCAGGGGATCTACGAGCAGTACTTC. Translated, it gives CSVDGQGIYEQYF.

CDR3 in DNA: TGTGCCAGCAGCTTAGAACTATCCAGACCAGAAAACACCGGGGAGCTGTTTTTT. Translated, it gives CASSLELSRPENTGELFF. The chain carries TRBV7-2 and TRBJ2-2; D not certain. V lost 1 base, J lost 2 bases, and 17 bases lay in between. The germline gives CDR1 SGHTA, CDR2 FQGNSA. CDR3 size: 18 residues.

The rearrangement links TRBV2 to TRBJ2-3; TRBD2 agrees at 11 bases. This CDR3 is 18 amino acids long. V was pared by 4 bases and J by 1 base, with 10 bases of the junction left unmatched. Per the germline V gene, CDR1 is SNHLY and CDR2 is FYNNEI. Written as DNA, the CDR3 is TGTGCCAGCAGTGGTAGTAGCGGGGGGGCCTTTCGCACAGATACGCAGTATTTT. Protein sequence: CASSGSSGGAFRTDTQYF.

The rearrangement uses TRBV20-1 and TRBJ2-5; 12 bases agree with TRBD2. Germline CDR1 and CDR2: DFQATT and SNEGSKA (reference sequence). V was clipped by 2 bases and J by 5 bases; unmatched bases: 3. The CDR3 contains 14 residues. CDR3 DNA: TGCAGTGCTAGAAGGCTAGCGGGGGGGGAGACCCAGTACTTC. It codes for CSARRLAGGETQYF.

The J gene is TRBJ2-4, the V gene TRBV6-2 or TRBV6-3; no clear D. Trimming pared 4 bases from V and 5 bases from J, leaving 9 bases between. The CDR3 runs to 13 residues. The germline CDR1 and CDR2 sequences are MNHEY and SVGEGT. CDR3 protein: CASSFQYENIQYF. As DNA, the CDR3 is TGTGCCAGCAGTTTTCAATATGAAAACATTCAGTACTTC.

V gene TRBV12-3 or TRBV12-4 combines with J gene TRBJ2-4; TRBD1 is a possible D gene (7 bases). Deletions cut 1 base from V and 13 bases from J, with 14 bases between. This CDR3 has 13 amino acids. The DNA for the CDR3 is TGTGCCAGCAGTTTAGGGGCCAGGGGGGAGCAGTACTTC. Its translation: CASSLGARGEQYF.

The rearrangement joins TRBV7-6 to TRBJ1-1, with a tentative D call TRBD1 (5 bases). The CDR3 is made up of 15 amino acids. Trimming removed 5 bases from V and 1 base from J, with 14 bases in between. Germline assignment: CDR1 SGHVS and CDR2 FNYEAQ. In nucleotides, the CDR3 is TGTGCCAGCAGCCCGATGCCGGACAAGAACACTGAAGCTTTCTTT. Its protein product is CASSPMPDKNTEAFF.

The chain is built from TRBV29-1 and TRBJ2-4; no clear D gene. This CDR3 spans 15 amino acids. Germline CDR1 and CDR2: SQVTM and ANQGSEA. Trimming removed 7 bases at V and 13 bases at J, with 29 bases between. CDR3 in DNA: TGCAGCGGCCGCCCTTTGGGTAGCTCCTACAATGAGCAGTACTTC. Its protein product is CSGRPLGSSYNEQYF.

This clonotype was observed a few times. At one of its ends the junction is not consistent with the germline gene, which may arise from a read error. The chain uses TRBV4-1 and TRBJ2-1; D might be TRBD2 (6 bases). The CDR3 runs to 15 residues. CDR1 and CDR2 (germline): MGHRA, YSYEKL. CDR3 coding DNA: TGCGCCAGCAGCCAAGCCTGGGACTCCGACAATGAGCAGTTCTTC. It translates to CASSQAWDSDNEQFF.

The J gene is TRBJ2-7, the V gene TRBV13; 9 positions agree with TRBD1. The CDR3 covers 15 residues. Germline V gene data show CDR1 as PRHDT and CDR2 as FYEKMQ (reference sequence). Trimming removed 5 bases from V and 5 bases from J; junction bases left unmatched: 10. The CDR3 sequence is CASSLPGQGRNEQYF. The CDR3 DNA reads TGTGCCAGCAGCCTGCCCGGACAGGGGAGAAACGAGCAGTACTTC.

Here the CDR3 reads CASSRGGGTYEQYF. Written as DNA, the CDR3 is TGTGCCAGCAGTCGAGGAGGGGGCACCTACGAGCAGTACTTC. The rearrangement uses TRBV3-1 and TRBJ2-7, with TRBD1 as a possible D gene (7 bases). V was trimmed by 6 bases and J by 2 bases, leaving 14 bases between them. Germline lookup yields CDR1 LGHDT and CDR2 YNNKEL (reference sequence). The CDR3 totals 14 residues.

The chain carries TRBV6-6 and TRBJ2-7, with 9 positions matching TRBD2. V dropped 8 bases and J dropped 0; count of bases not matched to a gene: 5. CDR3 length: 14 amino acids. Germline values: CDR1 MNHNY, CDR2 SVGAGI (reference sequence). CDR3 sequence: CASGTSGFSYEQYF. Here the CDR3 DNA reads TGTGCCAGCGGAACTAGCGGGTTCTCCTACGAGCAGTACTTC.

This clonotype was seen more than once but under ten times. Compared with germline, one end of the junction differs, possibly owing to a read error. This rearrangement joins TRBV6-2 or TRBV6-3 to TRBJ2-5; D is undetermined. The V gene's germline CDR1 is MNHEY and CDR2 SVGEGT. The CDR3 spans 15 residues. CDR3 sequence: CASSSIRPYQETQYF. Written as DNA, the CDR3 is TGTGCCAGCAGCTCCATCCGTCCGTACCAAGAGACTCAGTACTTC.

This clonotype has more than one count but fewer than ten. The chain uses TRBV5-1 and TRBJ1-2, with D possibly being TRBD1 (6 bases). The CDR3 consists of 14 residues. Trimming shortened V by 1 base and J by 6 bases, and 13 bases separated the two germline ends. The germline CDR1 and CDR2 sequences are SGHRS and YFSETQ. CDR3 nucleotides: TGCGCCAGCAGCTTGTCGTCCGGGGGCGATGGCTACACCTTC. Its protein is CASSLSSGGDGYTF. Combining the CDR3 with reference TRBV5-1 and TRBJ1-2 gives the whole variable domain KAGVTQTPRYLIKTRGQQVTLSCSPISGHRSVSWYQQTPGQGLQFLFEYFSETQRNKGNFPGRFSGRQFSNSRSEMNVSTLELGDSALYLCASSLSSGGDGYTFGSGTRLTVV.

V and J are TRBV20-1 and TRBJ2-7; 8 nucleotides align to TRBD1. The CDR3 has 18 amino acids. Trimming took 1 base from V and 1 from J; bases not matched to a gene: 15. The germline CDR1 and CDR2 sequences are DFQATT and SNEGSKA (reference sequence). In nucleotides, the CDR3 is TGCAGTGCTAGAGTATTGGGACAGGTTGAGGGTAATTCCTACGAGCAGTACTTC. Residues: CSARVLGQVEGNSYEQYF.

The rearrangement links TRBV29-1 to TRBJ1-5; tentative D call: TRBD1 (5 bases). CDR3 length: 15 residues. The V gene lost 6 bases and the J gene lost 0 bases, with 15 bases spanning the gap. Germline V gene data show CDR1 as SQVTM and CDR2 as ANQGSEA. The CDR3 loop is CSVTVGGYSNQPQHF. CDR3 sequence (DNA): TGCAGCGTGACCGTGGGGGGTTATAGCAATCAGCCCCAGCATTTT.

Regarding this clonotype: This may stem from a read error, because a much larger clone lies one nucleotide away. V and J are TRBV6-2 or TRBV6-3 and TRBJ2-5, with unresolved D. Germline CDR1 is MNHEY and CDR2 is SVGEGT. This CDR3 has 11 amino acids. CDR3 sequence (DNA): TGTGCCAGCACCGACCAAGAGATCCAGTACTTC. This translates into CASTDQEIQYF.

In this sample, this clonotype turned up many times. The rearrangement joins TRBV20-1 to TRBJ2-7; D unclear. Germline V gene sequence: CDR1 DFQATT, CDR2 SNEGSKA (reference sequence). This CDR3 has 14 amino acids. Between the trimmed V and J ends, which lost 1 base and 3 bases, there was a span of 13 bases. CDR3 sequence: CSARAGHRDYEQYF. As DNA, the CDR3 is TGCAGTGCTAGAGCGGGCCACCGCGACTACGAGCAGTACTTC.

The chain employs TRBV28 and TRBJ2-3, with TRBD2 identical over 10 bases. Germline V gene data show CDR1 as MDHEN and CDR2 as SYDVKM. The V segment lost 7 bases and the J segment 6 bases; nucleotides outside the gene matches: 7. The CDR3 extends over 14 amino acids. For the CDR3, the DNA is TGTGCCAGCACCGGACTAGCGGAACTTGATACGCAGTATTTT. This sequence encodes CASTGLAELDTQYF. Looking up the rest from reference TRBV28 and TRBJ2-3 gives the full variable domain: DVKVTQSSRYLVKRTGEKVFLECVQDMDHENMFWYRQDPGLGLRLIYFSYDVKMKEKGDIPEGYSVSREKKERFSLILESASTNQTSMYLCASTGLAELDTQYFGPGTRLTVL.

The chain links TRBV28 to TRBJ2-3; D gene uncertain. V was trimmed by 2 bases and J by 0 bases, leaving 15 bases between them. Germline CDR1 reads MDHEN; CDR2 reads SYDVKM. The CDR3 loop spans 17 amino acids. The CDR3 loop reads CASSLVGHLVSTDTQYF. The CDR3, as DNA: TGTGCCAGCAGTTTAGTTGGCCACTTGGTTAGCACAGATACGCAGTATTTT.

This clonotype has a handful of counts. The chain recombines TRBV6-5 with TRBJ2-4; D assignment may be TRBD1 or TRBD2 (5 bases each). The DNA end is more similar to TRBJ2-7, so the J call may be wrong. The germline gives CDR1 MNHEY, CDR2 SVGAGI. The CDR3 has 14 amino acids. This chain's CDR3 is CASTRDPSGNEQYF. CDR3 DNA sequence: TGTGCCAGCACCCGGGACCCTTCAGGGAACGAGCAGTACTTC.